The 21 T cell receptor beta chains listed next were all sequenced from one sample in a study of human T cells and chemical hapten exposure (dated by TCRdb to the early 2020s). Libraries were built with RACE. Sequencing took place on a NextSeq 500. TCRdb handled the public reads itself, with Q25 trimming in fastp and clone calling in MiXCR, and kept productive beta chains. Merged by CDR3 protein, the rows form single entries marked with the most common genes and DNA. This sample lists tens of thousands of distinct CDR3 sequences; about a tenth were detected once. The top ten clonotypes cover 1% to 1.2% of the sample. The meaning of the sample's time point label: patch test 3, about 24 weeks after DPC sensitization. Interpreted using the paper, the treatment or condition label stands for: therapeutic diphenylcyclopropenone sensitization with weekly scalp DPC. The sequenced sample was whole blood, obtained in connection with sensitization to the hapten diphenylcyclopropenone (DPC). Receptor source: a woman aged 30 to 39 with alopecia areata. Some clones in this sample may be carry-over from other donors' samples.

This clonotype was recorded a few times. V is TRBV28 and J is TRBJ2-3; 8 bases are a match to TRBD2. The CDR3 is 16 amino acids. Germline assignment: CDR1 MDHEN and CDR2 SYDVKM. V lost 6 bases to trimming and J lost 1 base; unmatched junction nucleotides: 9. The CDR3 spells CASSSPSGPRTDTQYF. The CDR3 bases are TGTGCCAGCAGCTCTCCTAGCGGGCCACGCACAGATACGCAGTATTTT.

The rearrangement joins TRBV5-5 to TRBJ2-7, with D perhaps matching TRBD1 or TRBD2 (5 bases each). Looked up from germline, CDR1 is SGHKS and CDR2 is YYEKEE (reference sequence). CDR3 size: 16 residues. Trimming stripped 1 base from V and 0 bases from J, with 14 bases between. The CDR3 DNA reads as TGTGCCAGCAGCTTGTATGGGACCTTCGGCTCCTACGAGCAGTACTTC. Translating gives CASSLYGTFGSYEQYF.

V gene TRBV6-6 combines with J gene TRBJ1-3; D gene ambiguous. CDR1 is MNHNY and CDR2 is SVGAGI in the germline V gene (reference sequence). The CDR3 consists of 16 residues. The ends were cut back, 2 bases at V and 1 base at J, with 12 bases in the middle. The CDR3 region is CASSYGTEPSGNTIYF. The DNA for the CDR3 is TGTGCCAGCAGTTACGGTACAGAACCATCTGGAAACACCATATATTTT.

There are many counts of this clonotype. The chain joins TRBV29-1 to TRBJ2-1, with D possibly being TRBD2 (6 bases). V shed 3 bases and J shed 7 bases, with 10 bases lying between them. CDR1 is SQVTM and CDR2 is ANQGSEA in the germline V gene. The CDR3 is 12 residues long. Here the CDR3 DNA reads TGCAGCGTTGAGACCGGGAGTAATGAGCAGTTCTTC. It yields the protein CSVETGSNEQFF.

This clonotype was seen repeatedly, ten times or more. CDR3 residues: CSARDPQGSGELFF. The DNA of the CDR3 is TGCAGTGCTAGAGATCCACAGGGTTCCGGGGAGCTGTTTTTT. The V call is TRBV20-1, the J call TRBJ2-2; maybe TRBD1 (6 bases). This CDR3 has 14 amino acids. Trimming took 0 bases from V and 6 from J, leaving 11 bases between them. Germline assignment: CDR1 DFQATT and CDR2 SNEGSKA (reference sequence).

This clonotype was found a few times. The genes are TRBV4-2 and TRBJ1-6; tentatively, D is TRBD1 (5 bases). Germline CDR1 and CDR2: LGHNA and YNFKEQ. This CDR3 is 16 amino acids long. V was shortened by 2 bases and J by 5 bases, with 13 bases between the two germline ends. The CDR3 spells CASSQTWGLNNSPLHF. The CDR3 region has the DNA TGTGCCAGCAGCCAAACGTGGGGACTAAATAATTCACCCCTCCACTTT.

In this sample, this clonotype turned up many times. This chain connects TRBV2 to TRBJ2-2, with 8 bases identical to TRBD2. Trimming cost V 7 bases and J 6 bases; bases outside gene matches: 4. Looked up from germline, CDR1 is SNHLY and CDR2 is FYNNEI. CDR3 length: 13 residues. CDR3 bases: TGTGCCAGCACCGGGAGGGGCCCCGGGGAGCTGTTTTTT. The encoded protein is CASTGRGPGELFF. Filled out from reference TRBV2 and TRBJ2-2, the complete variable domain reads EPEVTQTPSHQVTQMGQEVILRCVPISNHLYFYWYRQILGQKVEFLVSFYNNEISEKSEIFDDQFSVERPDGSNFTLKIRSTKLEDSAMYFCASTGRGPGELFFGEGSRLTVL.

A few counts support this clonotype. The rearrangement joins TRBV4-1 to TRBJ2-3, with 9 bases that match TRBD2. V lost 1 base and J lost 0; bases outside the gene matches: 5. The CDR3 covers 17 residues. The germline gives CDR1 MGHRA, CDR2 YSYEKL. The CDR3: CASSQGAGGPSTDTQYF. For the CDR3, the DNA is TGCGCCAGCAGCCAAGGGGCGGGGGGGCCGAGCACAGATACGCAGTATTTT.

V is TRBV2 and J is TRBJ2-7; unclear D gene. V lost 2 bases and J lost 6, with 5 bases in between. The CDR3 has 11 amino acids. Germline V gives CDR1 SNHLY, CDR2 FYNNEI. CDR3 sequence: CASSEPAEQYF. In DNA, the CDR3 is TGTGCCAGCAGTGAACCAGCCGAGCAGTACTTC.

V gene TRBV28 combines with J gene TRBJ2-7, with 11 bases identical to TRBD2. The CDR3 has 15 amino acids. Germline-derived CDR1 and CDR2 are MDHEN and SYDVKM. The V and J ends lost 7 bases and 5 bases, in that order; junction bases with no gene match: 10. Here the CDR3 DNA reads TGTGCCAGCACCCCGGTAGCGGGAGGGTCCCACGAGCAGTACTTC. Amino acids: CASTPVAGGSHEQYF. The full variable domain, rest sourced from reference TRBV28 and TRBJ2-7, is DVKVTQSSRYLVKRTGEKVFLECVQDMDHENMFWYRQDPGLGLRLIYFSYDVKMKEKGDIPEGYSVSREKKERFSLILESASTNQTSMYLCASTPVAGGSHEQYFGPGTRLTVT.

Concerning this clonotype itself: At one boundary the junction diverges from the germline segment, which might be a read error. The V gene is TRBV28, the J gene TRBJ1-5; TRBD1 might be the D (5 bases). Germline values: CDR1 MDHEN, CDR2 SYDVKM. The CDR3 spans 14 residues. The CDR3 sequence is CASKGRGSTQPQHF. CDR3 DNA sequence: TGTGCCAGCAAAGGCCGGGGGAGCACTCAGCCCCAGCATTTT. Full variable domain (rest looked up from reference TRBV28 and TRBJ1-5): DVKVTQSSRYLVKRTGEKVFLECVQDMDHENMFWYRQDPGLGLRLIYFSYDVKMKEKGDIPEGYSVSREKKERFSLILESASTNQTSMYLCASKGRGSTQPQHFGDGTRLSIL.

This clonotype has ten or more counts. This chain joins TRBV5-1 and TRBJ2-1; tentatively, D is TRBD1 (6 bases). The CDR3 is 13 amino acids. The V gene's germline CDR1 is SGHRS and CDR2 YFSETQ. Trimming pared 4 bases from V and 4 bases from J, leaving 9 bases between. The CDR3 region is CASSIGQYNEQFF. The CDR3 DNA follows: TGCGCCAGCAGCATAGGACAGTACAATGAGCAGTTCTTC.

This clonotype was detected a few times. J is TRBJ2-5 and V is TRBV20-1; D is perhaps TRBD2 (5 bases). Trimming stripped 4 bases from V and 1 base from J, with 10 bases between. Germline V gives CDR1 DFQATT, CDR2 SNEGSKA (reference sequence). The CDR3 has 13 amino acids. The CDR3 coding sequence is TGCAGTGCTACGAGGGAAACCCAAGAGACCCAGTACTTC. This gives the protein CSATRETQETQYF.

This clonotype was seen only a few times. The chain carries TRBV5-4 and TRBJ2-1, with TRBD2 matching 8 bases. The germline CDR1 and CDR2 sequences are SGHNT and YYREEE (reference sequence). V gave up 4 bases and J gave up 0 bases; unmatched junction bases: 6. The CDR3 length is 16 residues. This chain's CDR3 is CASSPQRGFSYNEQFF. The CDR3 coding sequence is TGTGCCAGCAGCCCCCAGCGGGGGTTCTCCTACAATGAGCAGTTCTTC.

This clonotype came up many times. The chain links TRBV28 to TRBJ2-4, with D hard to call. The CDR3 is 13 residues long. Germline V gene sequence: CDR1 MDHEN, CDR2 SYDVKM. Trimming removed 5 bases from V and 0 bases from J, with 5 bases in between. CDR3 nucleotides: TGTGCCAGCAGTAAAACAGCCAAAAACATTCAGTACTTC. Encoded protein: CASSKTAKNIQYF.

This clonotype has a count of ten or more. The rearrangement links TRBV18 to TRBJ2-6, with D possibly being TRBD1 (6 bases). Germline V gene data show CDR1 as KGHSH and CDR2 as LQKENI. The V and J ends lost 0 bases and 0 bases respectively, with 9 bases between them. CDR3 length: 17 residues. The CDR3 is CASSPPTGSSGANVLTF. The CDR3 DNA follows: TGTGCCAGCTCACCACCAACAGGGAGCTCTGGGGCCAACGTCCTGACTTTC.

Worth noting for this clonotype: A much larger clone is a single base away; this may be a read error. The V and J genes are TRBV29-1 and TRBJ2-2; the D gene could be TRBD1 or TRBD2 (7 bases each). Germline values: CDR1 SQVTM, CDR2 ANQGSEA. Trimming took 5 bases from V and 3 from J, leaving 13 bases between them. This CDR3 contains 14 residues. In DNA form, the CDR3 reads TGCAGCGTTCATGCAGGGGGGGACACCGGGGAGCTGTTTTTT. Translation: CSVHAGGDTGELFF.

This chain uses TRBV28 with TRBJ2-7; tentative D call: TRBD2 (5 bases). This CDR3 has 14 amino acids. CDR1 and CDR2 from the germline V gene are MDHEN and SYDVKM. Deletions cut 3 bases from V and 4 bases from J, with 13 bases between. The CDR3 region is CASSLASSGYEQYF. CDR3 DNA: TGTGCCAGCAGTTTGGCTTCGTCGGGGTACGAGCAGTACTTC.

In this sample, this clonotype turned up many times. The chain combines TRBV7-6 with TRBJ1-5; a weak D match, TRBD1 (5 bases). The germline V gene encodes CDR1 SGHVS and CDR2 FNYEAQ. The V and J ends lost 5 bases and 6 bases respectively, with 14 bases between them. The CDR3 is 14 residues long. This chain's CDR3 is CASSPLGGSQPQHF. The CDR3, as DNA: TGTGCCAGCAGCCCACTTGGGGGGAGTCAGCCCCAGCATTTT.

The genes are TRBV12-3 or TRBV12-4 and TRBJ2-7; 8 bases agree with TRBD1. This CDR3 comprises 12 residues. Losses at the gene ends were 6 bases for V and 6 bases for J; bases not matched to a gene: 4. CDR3 sequence reads: CASSQQGAEQYF. CDR3 coding DNA: TGTGCCAGCAGCCAGCAGGGGGCCGAGCAGTACTTC.

The V call is TRBV30, the J call TRBJ2-2, with no clear D. CDR3 length equals 13 residues. V shed 1 base and J shed 1 base, with 4 bases lying between them. Germline values: CDR1 GTSNPN, CDR2 SVGIG (reference sequence). The CDR3 region has the DNA TGTGCCTGGAGTGCACAGAACACCGGGGAGCTGTTTTTT. This translates into CAWSAQNTGELFF.